These T cell receptor beta chains were read from a single sample in a study of cytomegalovirus exposure and HLA in healthy donors. Method: immunoSEQ multiplex PCR; TCRdb's copy keeps in-frame clones and lacks some. This table holds 130,000 to 150,000 clones, around 90% found once. The material sequenced was PBMCs. The receptors shown here come from a woman younger than 45 in good health and CMV-seropositive. The CDR3 runs from the conserved cysteine through the conserved F or W. D genes are given only for firm matches. Clone size appears in some rows only: once, few, many, or a class for an expanded clone.

TRBJ2-2 TRBD1 NA TRBV28 CASSSGGASTGELFF TGTGCCAGCAGTTCAGGGGGCGCAAGCACCGGGGAGCTGTTTTTT
TRBJ2-3 NA NA TRBV7-9 CASSRQYITDTQYF TGTGCCAGCAGCCGACAGTATATCACAGATACGCAGTATTTT
TRBJ1-6 NA NA TRBV10-3 CAIRGNNSPLHF TGTGCCATAAGGGGGAATAATTCACCCCTCCACTTT
TRBJ2-7 NA NA TRBV6-6 CASSYSTGFTYEQYF TGTGCCAGCAGTTACTCGACAGGTTTTACCTACGAGCAGTACTTC
TRBJ2-5 NA NA TRBV28 CASSLMSGYQETQYF TGTGCCAGCAGTTTAATGTCCGGGTACCAAGAGACCCAGTACTTC
TRBJ1-2 NA NA TRBV9 CASSAGGVLYGYTF TGTGCCAGCAGCGCCGGAGGGGTTCTCTATGGCTACACCTTC
TRBJ2-7 NA NA TRBV5-1 CASSPRAGYEQYF TGCGCCAGCAGCCCCCGAGCAGGGTACGAGCAGTACTTC
TRBJ1-2 NA NA TRBV19 CASSDDSARVEGYTF TGTGCCAGTAGCGACGACAGTGCCCGGGTGGAAGGCTACACCTTC
TRBJ1-6 TRBD1 NA TRBV28 CASSFGGTGNSPLHF TGTGCCAGCAGTTTTGGCGGGACAGGGAATTCACCCCTCCACTTT
TRBJ2-5 NA NA TRBV6-5 CASSYGRYQETQYF TGTGCCAGCAGTTACGGCAGGTACCAAGAGACCCAGTACTTC
TRBJ1-6 TRBD1 NA TRBV7-6 CASSKTGGTNSPLHF TGTGCCAGCAGCAAGACAGGGGGAACCAATTCACCCCTCCACTTT
TRBJ2-7 TRBD1 once TRBV28 CASNPVGGPNYEQYF TGTGCCAGCAACCCTGTAGGGGGCCCTAACTACGAGCAGTACTTC
TRBJ2-1 NA NA TRBV5-1 CASSLSGSYNEQFF TGCGCCAGCAGCTTGTCGGGTTCCTACAATGAGCAGTTCTTC
TRBJ2-3 NA NA TRBV5-1 CASSLTVVGTDTQYF TGCGCCAGCAGCTTGACGGTAGTGGGCACAGATACGCAGTATTTT
TRBJ2-1 NA NA TRBV28 CASSPVGSGLYNEQFF TGTGCCAGCAGTCCTGTAGGAAGCGGTCTCTACAATGAGCAGTTCTTC
TRBJ2-3 NA NA TRBV9 CASSVGTWGDTQYF TGTGCCAGCAGCGTAGGGACCTGGGGCGACACGCAGTATTTT
TRBJ2-6 NA NA TRBV28 CASNYRDAGANVLTF TGTGCCAGCAACTACAGGGACGCTGGGGCCAACGTCCTGACTTTC
TRBJ2-1 TRBD2 NA TRBV4-2 CASSQELVAGVYEQFF TGTGCCAGCAGCCAAGAATTGGTAGCGGGGGTTTATGAGCAGTTCTTC
TRBJ2-7 NA NA TRBV15 CATSRDYRTTSSYEQYF TGTGCCACCAGCAGAGATTATCGAACTACCTCATCCTACGAGCAGTACTTC
TRBJ1-6 NA NA TRBV4-2 CASSQGTRQPYNSPLHF TGTGCCAGCAGCCAAGGCACTCGACAGCCCTATAATTCACCCCTCCACTTT
TRBJ2-3 NA NA TRBV6-4 CASSRGQTSTDTQYF TGTGCCAGCAGCCGTGGACAGACGAGCACAGATACGCAGTATTTT
TRBJ2-1 NA NA TRBV28 CASRTGYNEQFF TGTGCCAGCAGGACAGGCTACAATGAGCAGTTCTTC
TRBJ1-1 TRBD1 NA TRBV27 CASSWVTGGEAFF TGTGCCAGCAGTTGGGTGACAGGGGGAGAAGCTTTCTTT
TRBJ1-2 TRBD1 NA TRBV28 CASRRDRADGYTF TGTGCCAGCAGGAGGGACAGGGCTGACGGCTACACCTTC